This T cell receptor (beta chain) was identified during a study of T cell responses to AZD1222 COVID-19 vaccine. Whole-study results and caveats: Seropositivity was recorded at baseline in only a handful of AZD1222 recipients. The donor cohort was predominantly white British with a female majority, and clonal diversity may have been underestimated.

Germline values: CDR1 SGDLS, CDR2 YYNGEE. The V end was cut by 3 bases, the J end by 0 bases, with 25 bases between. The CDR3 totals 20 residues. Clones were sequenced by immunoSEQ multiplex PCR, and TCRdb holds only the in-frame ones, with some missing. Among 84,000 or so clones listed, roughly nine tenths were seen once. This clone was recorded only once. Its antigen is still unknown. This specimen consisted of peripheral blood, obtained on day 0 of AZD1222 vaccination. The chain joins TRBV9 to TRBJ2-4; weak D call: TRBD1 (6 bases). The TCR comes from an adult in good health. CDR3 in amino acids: CASSAFDRSKDGLAKNIQYF. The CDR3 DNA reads TGTGCCAGCAGCGCTTTCGACAGGTCGAAAGACGGCCTAGCCAAAAACATTCAGTACTTC.